These 9 T cell receptor beta chains came from one sample sequenced in a study of T-cell memory formation after mild COVID-19. TCRdb processed the 5' RACE reads anew with MiXCR; each CDR3 protein has one entry. Seen here are roughly 600,000 distinct CDR3 sequences, roughly 18% observed once, and the top ten hold approximately 12%. The sequenced sample was PBMCs or a T cell subset sorted from them (not recorded which). The receptors originated from an adult woman who had mild COVID-19 (a few samples of this study predate the infection). Cell type and time point are not known.

This clonotype was seen only a few times. The gene calls are TRBV10-3 and TRBJ1-1; TRBD1 aligns across 11 bases. This CDR3 region has 15 residues. J was trimmed by 4 bases and V by 6 bases; bases with no gene match: 7. In germline, CDR1 is ENHRY, CDR2 SYGVKD. CDR3 in amino acids: CAIRDRGQVSTEAFF. The CDR3 region has the DNA TGTGCCATCAGGGACAGGGGGCAGGTTAGCACTGAAGCTTTCTTT.

The rearrangement joins TRBV5-1 to TRBJ1-2, with 8 bases identical to TRBD1. This CDR3 is 14 amino acids long. Germline loops: CDR1 SGHRS, CDR2 YFSETQ. Losses at the gene ends were 3 bases for V and 4 bases for J; bases not matched to a gene: 5. The CDR3 sequence is CASSWRQGSYGYTF. The CDR3 region has the DNA TGCGCCAGCAGCTGGAGACAGGGGAGCTATGGCTACACCTTC.

This clonotype was detected a few times. V is TRBV20-1 and J is TRBJ2-3; D unresolved. This CDR3 has 13 residues. Looked up from germline, CDR1 is DFQATT and CDR2 is SNEGSKA (reference sequence). V lost 0 bases and J lost 2, with 6 bases in between. The CDR3 region has the DNA TGCAGTGCTAGAGAGGGTAACACAGATACGCAGTATTTT. Its translation is CSAREGNTDTQYF.

The chain couples TRBV2 to TRBJ2-7, with D perhaps TRBD2 (6 bases). The CDR3 has 13 amino acids. CDR1 is SNHLY, CDR2 FYNNEI, per germline. V lost 4 bases to trimming and J lost 3 bases, with 10 bases between them. CDR3 coding DNA: TGTGCCAGCAGTGGGGGTAGCGGCTACGAGCAGTACTTC. Its translation is CASSGGSGYEQYF.

The rearrangement links TRBV20-1 to TRBJ1-1, with TRBD1 identical over 8 bases. Losses at the gene ends were 0 bases for V and 1 base for J; bases not matched to a gene: 4. From germline, CDR1 is DFQATT and CDR2 SNEGSKA (reference sequence). The CDR3 contains 15 residues. The CDR3 region is CSARDLGQGNTEAFF. As DNA, the CDR3 is TGCAGTGCTAGAGATCTCGGACAGGGGAACACTGAAGCTTTCTTT.

This clonotype was counted between two and nine times. The chain couples TRBV9 to TRBJ2-1; D unresolved. V lost 0 bases to trimming and J lost 3 bases, with 10 bases between them. The CDR3 loop spans 15 amino acids. In germline, CDR1 is SGDLS, CDR2 YYNGEE. CDR3 DNA: TGTGCCAGCAGCGTAGAACAAGGCCTCTACAATGAGCAGTTCTTC. This translates into CASSVEQGLYNEQFF.

This clonotype was detected a few times. V is TRBV12-3 or TRBV12-4 and J is TRBJ1-2, with a tentative D call TRBD1 (5 bases). This CDR3 has 13 residues. Trimming cost V 6 bases and J 3 bases, with 11 bases left between them. CDR3 in amino acids: CASRARGDYGYTF. The CDR3 nucleotides read TGTGCCAGCAGGGCACGGGGGGACTATGGCTACACCTTC.

The chain employs TRBV10-3 and TRBJ1-1; possible D gene TRBD1, 6 bases. Trimming stripped 6 bases from V and 1 base from J, with 12 bases between. In germline, CDR1 is ENHRY, CDR2 SYGVKD. This CDR3 is 14 amino acids long. The DNA of the CDR3 is TGTGCCATCAGGGCAGGGGCGGGGAACACTGAAGCTTTCTTT. This translates into CAIRAGAGNTEAFF.

CDR3: CASRYEPGLEETQYF. The CDR3, as DNA: TGCGCCAGCAGATATGAACCGGGACTAGAAGAGACCCAGTACTTC. The chain recombines TRBV5-1 with TRBJ2-5; 8 bases agree with TRBD2. This CDR3 is built from 15 residues. CDR1 SGHRS and CDR2 YFSETQ come from the germline V gene. The ends lost 5 bases at V and 3 bases at J; junction bases unmatched: 9.